This T cell receptor (beta chain) was recorded in a study of regulatory T cells in long-lasting Graves disease. On the study more broadly: Newly diagnosed Graves' patients took antithyroid drugs under 3 months.

General study points: There was favoring of TRBV28, TRBJ1-2 and TRBJ2-5 in persistent disease. Newly diagnosed Graves' patients had higher TCR diversity than persistent ones.

Time point here: newly diagnosed GD, antithyroid drugs for less than 3 months. RNA from PBMCs was the source of the TCR library. This clonotype was observed a few times. Its matching antigen is unknown. Germline V lookup: CDR1 MGHRA, CDR2 YSYEKL. V dropped 8 bases and J dropped 8; count of bases not matched to a gene: 11. The CDR3 sequence is 15 residues long. According to the study, TCR beta libraries were built with iRepertoire HTBI primers and CDR3-region Arm-PCR. In TCRdb, the multiplex PCR reads were re-called with MiXCR into one record per CDR3 protein. Here the sample spans approximately 400,000 distinct CDR3 sequences, 15% being singletons. In addition, the sample was reused for a study of T cells in Graves' hyperthyroidism and ophthalmopathy. From that study: With the HTBI primer set, the TCR CDR3 went through a first round of RT-PCR.

The sample here was peripheral blood mononuclear cells (PBMCs), taken at new diagnosis, from a patient treated with antithyroid drugs. The genes are TRBV4-1 and TRBJ1-4, with 10 bases lining up with TRBD1. The receptor comes from a woman aged 25-40 years with Graves disease. The CDR3 coding sequence is TGCGCCAGCGGGAGACAGGGGGCGATGGAGGAAAAACTGTTTTTT. Its translation is CASGRQGAMEEKLFF.